This T cell receptor beta chain was profiled in a study of post-analysis software for immune sequencing data (dated by TCRdb to 2013 to 2016). With respect to the entire study: Disease courses on record covered relapsing-remitting, secondary progressive and progressive-relapsing multiple sclerosis, though some patients had no subtype annotation. The patient repertoires were set against under 12 previously published healthy control repertoires from donors whose ages ranged from roughly 6 to 26 years. A subset of samples was prepared in parallel using single-end sample barcoding, then pooled and co-amplified after Illumina adapter ligation. The investigation overall reported the following: The multiple sclerosis patient group was slightly younger than the control group. Strong co-clustering of samples prepared in the same batch was shown by direct clustering with F measure, prompting a batch-effect correction. Normalized Chao1 diversity was significantly lower in multiple sclerosis patients than controls, suggesting substantial peripheral T-cell clonal expansion. Patients showed significantly higher frequencies than controls for several TRBV segments, among them TRBV5-6, TRBV5-1 and TRBV20-1.

This clonotype was observed a few times. The specificity of this receptor is unknown. No clone much larger than this one lies a single base away; base qualities are absent. V loses 4 bases of germline sequence and J loses 6 bases, and the interval between the two ends is 13 bases. The CDR3, cysteine through phenylalanine, is 15 amino acids long. Only the CDR3 part of the read is kept: 45 bases, read in frame from the first base. For CDR1 and CDR2, the germline V gene (reference sequence) lists SEHNR and FQNEAQ. The library was made by PCR. Sequencing used an Illumina HiSeq 2500. Unique molecular identifiers were incorporated into TCR beta cDNA libraries to reduce PCR and sequencing biases. Per 1 to 10 million input T cells, 500,000 or so cDNA molecules were obtained, such that each molecule approximated one T cell. Patient libraries were prepared and sequenced with the same protocol used for the earlier healthy control dataset. Within a given batch, samples were prepared together, multiplexed and sequenced on the same HiSeq lane. The source study handled its data this way. MIGEC handled the raw barcoded reads, throwing out single-read molecular identifier groups before consensus assembly and CDR3 extraction. Clonotype tables were post-analysed with VDJtools, and diversity was normalized by down-sampling all datasets to the smallest sample size. To correct batch-related cross-sample contamination, repertoire overlap clustering matched CDR3 amino acid sequences but not nucleotide sequences. Clones were called with MiXCR by TCRdb after fastp trimmed the public reads at Q25, and only in-frame beta chains were retained. Rows merge per CDR3 protein into single entries with the most common DNA and genes. TCRdb's processing, not the authors', yielded these V and J calls. The sample table holds roughly 540,000 distinct CDR3 sequences, of which roughly 34% were seen once. The ten biggest clones cover 4.5% to 7.5% of the sample.

TCR beta repertoires were profiled from peripheral blood of about a dozen young patients with multiple sclerosis to demonstrate the VDJtools post-analysis software. The multiple sclerosis patients were children and adolescents ranging in age from 6 to 15 years. The material sequenced was blood. This receptor was obtained from a girl between 2 and 17 years old with multiple sclerosis. The sequence joins TRBV7-9 to TRBJ1-6, and perhaps TRBD1 as D gene, on 5 matching bases. The CDR3 protein: CASSSDSGLNSPLHF. The bases are TGTGCCAGCAGCTCCGACAGCGGCCTTAATTCACCCCTCCACTTT.